This TCR beta chain was sequenced for a study of Ad26.COV2.S vaccination and SARS-CoV-2 variants. The germline V gene has CDR1 LGHDT and CDR2 YNNKEL (reference sequence). The trim removed 2 bases at V and 2 bases at J, leaving 1 base unmatched. The CDR3 consists of 15 residues. As to treatment: approximately 18 received Ad26.COV2.S at low or high dose, single or two shots; about five received placebo; per-sample allocation not given. Sampling occurred on day 63 after the first vaccine or placebo injection. Data came from immunoSEQ multiplex PCR; TCRdb stores just in-frame clones and leaves some out. This sample has more than 250,000 clones; over 75% occur once, and the top ten carry more than 2.5%.

The sample was peripheral blood, taken in a trial of Ad26.COV2.S vaccine versus placebo. The chain joins TRBV3-1 (or the pseudogene TRBV3-2) to TRBJ2-1; 9 bases map to TRBD2. This receptor was obtained from a person aged 18 to 65 who received the Ad26.COV2.S COVID-19 vaccine or a placebo. Written as DNA, the CDR3 is TGTGCCAGCAGCCAACGACTAGCGGCCTACAATGAGCAGTTCTTC. It translates to CASSQRLAAYNEQFF.